Listed below are T cell receptor beta chains from one sample, sequenced in a study of blood T cell repertoires in COVID-19. Here immunoSEQ multiplex PCR was the method, and the copy in TCRdb shows in-frame clones only, minus some. The sample lists a few hundred thousand clones, 89% occurring once. The sample taken for sequencing was peripheral blood. All receptors come from a woman aged 60 to 75 with acute or convalescent COVID-19. CDR3s leave out the opening cysteine and the closing phenylalanine or tryptophan. Fields, in order: V gene, CDR3 protein.

TRBV27 | ASSTRADRGRRTDTQY
TRBV5-6 | ASSRQIAGNETQY
TRBV28 | ASSPVSRALH
TRBV28 | ASSLWFGTVLGASTDTQY
TRBV14 | ASSTRTGIGETQY
TRBV7-9 | ASSQLAGGHGGTQY
TRBV3-1/TRBV3-2 | ASSQSIYEQY
TRBV7-2 | ASRQDQETQY
TRBV3-1/TRBV3-2 | ASSQDGTTSNQF
TRBV6-1 | ASSPQGYTGELF
TRBV4-3 | ASSPLQGKYEQY
TRBV3-1/TRBV3-2 | ASSQLYEQY
TRBV27 | ASSPDRSGGNQPQH
TRBV28 | ASSRLYGYT
TRBV13 | ASRGLDRVNSGANVLT
TRBV7-9 | ASSLDIMLAGRTDTQY
TRBV7-7 | ASSLSQGATYNEQF
TRBV25-1 | ASSGRTDRLREKLF
TRBV7-9 | ASRQGAGNTIY
TRBV28 | ASKFTTQPQH
TRBV2 | ASSPDRGQETQY
TRBV5-4 | ASRPPSGGGGNTDTQY
TRBV3-1/TRBV3-2 | ASSQEGGHGYT
TRBV19 | ASSPGTVSTDTQY
TRBV4-3 | ASSQGAGTSGTDTQY
TRBV6-5 | ASSPDRGNYYEQY
TRBV30 | AWSSTGTGGYEQY
TRBV6-4 | ASTRDSNSPLH
TRBV12-3/TRBV12-4 | ASSSQGTGELF
TRBV5-5 | ASSPQQTEAF
TRBV10-2 | ASSSLGGGAGNEQF
TRBV24-1 | ATSGSVNEQF
TRBV6-1 | ASSEVTRLSTDTQY
TRBV29-1 | SVEEGLQAF
TRBV10-3 | AISDYRGNTIY
TRBV7-2 | ASSHDSYEQY